Each of the 21 T cell receptor beta chains below was sequenced from the same sample in a study of Ad26.COV2.S vaccination and SARS-CoV-2 variants. Treatment given: over 15 received Ad26.COV2.S at low or high dose, single or two shots; about 5 received placebo; per-sample allocation not given. Sampling occurred on day 63 after the first vaccine or placebo injection. Generated by immunoSEQ multiplex PCR, the TCRdb table keeps only in-frame clones and is missing some. The profile shows about 350,000 clones, about 85% of them singletons. The sample consisted of peripheral blood, taken in a trial of Ad26.COV2.S vaccine versus placebo. These receptors all stem from a person aged 18 to 59 who received the Ad26.COV2.S COVID-19 vaccine or a placebo.

A single count supports this clone. The chain joins TRBV6-5 to TRBJ2-3; unclear D gene. This CDR3 contains 15 residues. CDR1 is MNHEY and CDR2 is SVGAGI in the germline V gene. Deletions cut 0 bases from V and 3 bases from J, with 10 bases between. This chain's CDR3 is CASSYSLVQTDTQYF. The CDR3 nucleotides are TGTGCCAGCAGTTACTCTCTGGTCCAGACAGATACGCAGTATTTT.

The rearrangement uses TRBV28 and TRBJ1-4; D is undetermined. V was cut by 6 bases and J by 7 bases, with 12 bases left in between. Per the germline V gene, CDR1 is MDHEN and CDR2 is SYDVKM. This CDR3 is built from 13 residues. The CDR3 region has the DNA TGTGCCAGCAGCCCCCCTCCAGGTGAAAAACTGTTTTTT. It is translated as CASSPPPGEKLFF.

The chain links TRBV19 to TRBJ1-6, with TRBD1 as a possible D gene (5 bases). Germline assignment: CDR1 LNHDA and CDR2 SQIVND (reference sequence). V shed 6 bases and J shed 0 bases, with 9 bases lying between them. The CDR3 runs to 15 residues. CDR3 residues: CASRTESSYNSPLHF. In DNA form, the CDR3 reads TGTGCCAGTAGGACAGAGAGCTCCTATAATTCACCCCTCCACTTT.

This chain joins TRBV27 and TRBJ2-7, with D perhaps TRBD1 (6 bases). This CDR3 contains 13 residues. Trimming shortened V by 5 bases and J by 1 base, and 9 bases separated the two germline ends. Germline CDR1 MNHEY, CDR2 SMNVEV (reference sequence). The DNA for the CDR3 is TGTGCCAGCAGTGACAGGATATCCTACGAGCAGTACTTC. Protein sequence: CASSDRISYEQYF.

The chain combines TRBV28 with TRBJ2-7; D unresolved. The CDR3 sequence is 14 residues long. Per the germline V gene, CDR1 is MDHEN and CDR2 is SYDVKM. The ends were cut back, 5 bases at V and 0 bases at J, with 11 bases in the middle. CDR3 residues: CASSLPVVSYEQYF. The CDR3 coding sequence is TGTGCCAGCAGTCTTCCCGTGGTCTCCTACGAGCAGTACTTC. The variable domain in full, with the rest retrieved from reference TRBV28 and TRBJ2-7, is DVKVTQSSRYLVKRTGEKVFLECVQDMDHENMFWYRQDPGLGLRLIYFSYDVKMKEKGDIPEGYSVSREKKERFSLILESASTNQTSMYLCASSLPVVSYEQYFGPGTRLTVT.

As DNA, the CDR3 is TGTGCCAGCAGCTTGAGCCAGGGCCCCTACGAGCAGTACTTC. Protein sequence: CASSLSQGPYEQYF. The rearrangement uses TRBV5-4 and TRBJ2-7; tentatively, D is TRBD1 (5 bases). Trimming removed 1 base from V and 2 bases from J, with 10 bases in between. There are 14 residues in the CDR3. From germline, CDR1 is SGHNT and CDR2 YYREEE (reference sequence).

This rearrangement joins TRBV2 to TRBJ2-2; TRBD1 matches 8 bases. Germline-derived CDR1 and CDR2 are SNHLY and FYNNEI. The J segment lost 7 bases and the V segment lost 11 bases, leaving 15 bases of the junction unmatched. The CDR3 is 15 residues long. The CDR3 bases are TGTGCCGTAGGAGGGATGACAGGGGCTGACGGGGAGCTGTTTTTT. Amino acid sequence: CAVGGMTGADGELFF.

The gene calls are TRBV5-4 and TRBJ2-1; TRBD1 agrees at 7 bases. The CDR3 extends over 13 amino acids. V dropped 0 bases and J dropped 15; count of bases not matched to a gene: 9. The germline V gene encodes CDR1 SGHNT and CDR2 YYREEE (reference sequence). In DNA form, the CDR3 reads TGTGCCAGCAGCTTGGAAACCCTGGACAGGCGGTTCTTC. This encodes CASSLETLDRRFF.

V is TRBV10-1 and J is TRBJ2-7; 9 nucleotides align to TRBD1. The germline V gene encodes CDR1 WNHNN and CDR2 SYGVQD (reference sequence). The CDR3 sequence is 14 residues long. The trim removed 7 bases at V and 4 bases at J, leaving 8 bases unmatched. The CDR3 DNA follows: TGCGCCAGCACCCCGGGACAGGGTGCTTACGAGCAGTACTTC. This encodes CASTPGQGAYEQYF.

The chain employs TRBV27 and TRBJ2-1; tentative D call: TRBD1 (5 bases). V was shortened by 5 bases and J by 8 bases, with 19 bases between the two germline ends. CDR3 length equals 15 residues. Germline V gene lookup returns CDR1 MNHEY and CDR2 SMNVEV (reference sequence). The CDR3 here is CASSAIAGFGYEQFF. CDR3 DNA: TGTGCCAGCAGTGCCATCGCAGGGTTCGGGTATGAGCAGTTCTTC.

The chain is built from TRBV7-8 and TRBJ2-1; TRBD2 might be the D (5 bases). Germline loops: CDR1 SGHVS, CDR2 FQNEAQ. Trimming shortened V by 4 bases and J by 5 bases, and 18 bases separated the two germline ends. This CDR3 has 16 amino acids. The DNA for the CDR3 is TGTGCCAGCAGCTGGCTTCGAGATGCACTAGACAATGAGCAGTTCTTC. Amino acids: CASSWLRDALDNEQFF. Together with reference TRBV7-8 and TRBJ2-1, the CDR3 gives the full variable domain: GAGVSQSPRYKVAKRGQDVALRCDPISGHVSLFWYQQALGQGPEFLTYFQNEAQLDKSGLPSDRFFAERPEGSVSTLKIQRTQQEDSAVYLCASSWLRDALDNEQFFGPGTRLTVL.

V and J are TRBV5-1 and TRBJ2-1; possibly TRBD2 for D (6 bases). The germline V and J ends were trimmed by 1 base and 2 bases, with 10 bases remaining between them. CDR3 size: 15 residues. Germline CDR1 is SGHRS and CDR2 is YFSETQ. CDR3 protein: CASSLLGTAYNEQFF. In DNA form, the CDR3 reads TGCGCCAGCAGCTTGTTGGGGACTGCCTACAATGAGCAGTTCTTC.

This chain links TRBV2 with TRBJ2-5; either TRBD1 or TRBD2 may supply D (5 bases each). The V end lost 6 bases, the J end lost 9 bases, and 20 bases lay between the germline ends. Germline V lookup: CDR1 SNHLY, CDR2 FYNNEI. This CDR3 has 14 residues. CDR3: CASRRVGAGGAQYF. CDR3 sequence (DNA): TGTGCCAGCAGGCGGGTCGGGGCAGGCGGTGCCCAGTACTTC.

The J gene is TRBJ1-2, the V gene TRBV5-4; D unresolved. The V gene's germline CDR1 is SGHNT and CDR2 YYREEE (reference sequence). The CDR3 runs to 14 residues. V gave up 0 bases and J gave up 3 bases, with 9 bases separating them. The CDR3 loop is CASSLAFADYGYTF. The CDR3 DNA sequence: TGTGCCAGCAGCTTGGCCTTCGCAGACTATGGCTACACCTTC.

This chain connects TRBV12-3 or TRBV12-4 to TRBJ2-3; D could derive from TRBD1 or TRBD2 (5 bases each). Trimming shortened V by 6 bases and J by 0 bases, and 7 bases separated the two germline ends. The CDR3 runs to 13 residues. CDR3: CASRRDSTDTQYF. CDR3 coding DNA: TGTGCCAGCAGACGGGACAGCACAGATACGCAGTATTTT.

This clone came up once. V gene TRBV4-1 combines with J gene TRBJ2-1; 8 bases line up with TRBD2. CDR1 and CDR2 from the germline V gene are MGHRA and YSYEKL. The trim removed 0 bases at V and 9 bases at J, leaving 19 bases unmatched. The CDR3 extends over 19 amino acids. CDR3 nucleotide sequence: TGCGCCAGCAGCCAAGATCCACTTCCGCGTAGCGGGGCTTTTGTTGAGCAGTTCTTC. Protein product: CASSQDPLPRSGAFVEQFF.

The chain combines TRBV28 with TRBJ1-2, with D possibly TRBD1 on 5 matching bases. Trimming pared 5 bases from V and 3 bases from J, leaving 16 bases between. Germline lookup yields CDR1 MDHEN and CDR2 SYDVKM. This CDR3 is 15 amino acids long. The CDR3 here is CASSALTDFYYGYTF. The CDR3 nucleotides read TGTGCCAGCAGTGCCCTGACAGACTTCTACTATGGCTACACCTTC.

The V and J genes are TRBV19 and TRBJ2-2; D not resolved. The CDR3 covers 11 residues. Looked up from germline, CDR1 is LNHDA and CDR2 is SQIVND (reference sequence). Trimming stripped 11 bases from V and 6 bases from J, with 10 bases between. The CDR3 loop is CASSSPGELFF. DNA for the CDR3: TGTGCCTCCTCGAGTCCCGGGGAGCTGTTTTTT.

This clone came up once. The V gene is TRBV6-2 or TRBV6-3, the J gene TRBJ1-3; D gene ambiguous. Germline V gene sequence: CDR1 MNHEY, CDR2 SVGEGT. The CDR3 loop spans 16 amino acids. V was pared by 2 bases and J by 0 bases, with 11 bases between. DNA for the CDR3: TGTGCCAGCAGTTACGGTTGGGCAGACTCTGGAAACACCATATATTTT. Protein sequence: CASSYGWADSGNTIYF.

The rearrangement uses TRBV30 and TRBJ1-5, with TRBD1 matching over 9 bases. CDR1 and CDR2 (germline): GTSNPN, SVGIG (reference sequence). Germline trimming cut 2 bases from V and 5 bases from J; bases unmatched to any gene: 4. This CDR3 is 14 amino acids long. The CDR3 region is CAWSQGQGDQPQHF. CDR3 nucleotides: TGTGCCTGGAGTCAGGGACAGGGAGATCAGCCCCAGCATTTT.

This clone showed up just a few times. This sequence joins TRBV5-5 and TRBJ1-1; tentative D call: TRBD1 (6 bases). The CDR3 contains 14 residues. Trimming left V 4 bases short and J 0 bases short, with 10 bases between. Germline V CDR1 and CDR2: SGHKS, YYEKEE (reference sequence). CDR3 amino acids: CASSPGQMNTEAFF. CDR3 nucleotides: TGTGCCAGCAGCCCCGGACAGATGAACACTGAAGCTTTCTTT.